This T cell receptor beta chain is drawn from a study of T cell clones after liver transplantation. V was clipped by 3 bases and J by 5 bases, with 13 bases between them. Germline lookup yields CDR1 SEHNR and CDR2 FQNEAQ (reference sequence). The CDR3 contains 14 residues. Produced via immunoSEQ multiplex PCR; TCRdb's table is partial and in-frame only. The data contain tens of thousands of clones, roughly nine tenths of them singletons. The source is a human donor who received a liver transplant. This specimen was CD4+ T cells from blood, taken before liver transplant. The V and J genes are TRBV7-9 and TRBJ1-1; D may be TRBD1 (5 bases). CDR3 loop: CASSLGDSWTEAFF. CDR3 bases: TGTGCCAGCAGCTTGGGGGACTCCTGGACTGAAGCTTTCTTT.